The rows below give T cell receptor beta chains drawn from one sample of a study of CD8 T cells in ankylosing spondylitis. TCRdb re-derived calls from the 5' RACE reads in MiXCR, one entry per CDR3 protein. The sample carries 130,000 to 150,000 distinct CDR3 sequences, roughly 8.4% recorded once. Sequences were obtained from synovial fluid, either unsorted or a sorted T cell fraction (not recorded which). These receptors were obtained from a male donor with ankylosing spondylitis. Each CDR3 is given with its conserved first and last residue. D genes are given only for firm matches. Size values are once, few and many counts, or a class for expanded clones, and some rows have none.

d_call j_call v_call clone_size cdr3_nt cdr3_aa
NA TRBJ1-6 TRBV20-1 NA TGCAGTGCTAAACGGAGCTCCTATAATTCACCCCTCCACTTT CSAKRSSYNSPLHF
NA TRBJ2-7 TRBV27 many TGTGCCAGCAGTATAATGGACGGTCACGAGCAGTACTTC CASSIMDGHEQYF
NA TRBJ1-2 TRBV7-9 few TGTGCCAGCAGCTCGGGACACCTGGGAGGCTACACCTTC CASSSGHLGGYTF
TRBD2 TRBJ2-4 TRBV20-1 NA TGCAGTGCTAGAGAGGCAGGGCGCGAGCGGGGGAAAAACATTCAGTACTTC CSAREAGRERGKNIQYF
NA TRBJ1-1 TRBV29-1 NA TGCAGCGCGAGGGGTCAGCTGAACACTGAAGCTTTCTTT CSARGQLNTEAFF
TRBD1 TRBJ2-7 TRBV27 NA TGTGCCAGCAGAGGCCCGGGACAGGGTTACTACGAGCAGTACTTC CASRGPGQGYYEQYF
NA TRBJ2-5 TRBV7-7 many TGTGCTAGCAGCTTTAATCCAGGGGCTGCTGAGACCCAGTACTTC CASSFNPGAAETQYF
NA TRBJ1-2 TRBV5-4 many TGTGCCAGCAGCTTGGCCCCGGGGGGCTACACCTTC CASSLAPGGYTF
TRBD2 TRBJ2-3 TRBV5-1 medium-sized TGCGCCAGCAGCGGAAGCTGGAGCGGGGGTTTGACAGATACGCAGTATTTT CASSGSWSGGLTDTQYF
NA TRBJ2-1 TRBV28 few TGTGCCAGCAGTGGATTTGAGGCGGAGCAGTTCTTC CASSGFEAEQFF
TRBD1 TRBJ2-7 TRBV27 many TGTGCCAGCAGTTTATCGAGGGACAGCTACGAGCAGTACTTC CASSLSRDSYEQYF
TRBD1 TRBJ1-6 TRBV10-3 many TGTGCCATCAGGGGGACAGGGTCGGATAATTCACCCCTCCACTTT CAIRGTGSDNSPLHF
TRBD1 TRBJ1-2 TRBV7-3 few TGTGCCAGCAGCCACGGGTCCGCAGGGGGCTTCGGAGGCTACACCTTC CASSHGSAGGFGGYTF
NA TRBJ1-5 TRBV14 many TGTGCCAGCAGCCAAGTAGCAGGGTCTTCGGGTCAGCCCCAGCATTTT CASSQVAGSSGQPQHF
TRBD2 TRBJ2-3 TRBV20-1 many TGCAGTGCCAAGGGACTAGCGGGCAACACAGATACGCAGTATTTT CSAKGLAGNTDTQYF
NA TRBJ2-2 TRBV11-2 many TGTGCCAGCAGCTTAGCCCCCCGGTCCCTCGCCGGGGAGCTGTTTTTT CASSLAPRSLAGELFF
NA TRBJ1-4 TRBV5-5 few TGTGCCAGCAGCTTCGGTACTCGGGGCGATACTAATGAAAAACTGTTTTTT CASSFGTRGDTNEKLFF
NA TRBJ1-2 TRBV11-2 NA TGTGCCAGCAGCTTAGGTGCCCTATCCTATGGCTACACCTTC CASSLGALSYGYTF
NA TRBJ2-6 TRBV4-3 NA TGCGCCAGCAGCCTGGAAAGGAATTCTGGGGCCAACGTCCTGACTTTC CASSLERNSGANVLTF
NA TRBJ2-6 TRBV7-3 many TGTGCCAGCAGCTTCGGGGGCTCTGGGGCCAACGTCCTGACTTTC CASSFGGSGANVLTF
NA TRBJ2-4 TRBV28 NA TGTGCCAGCAGTTTATTAGGGTCATTAGGGGCCAAAAACATTCAGTACTTC CASSLLGSLGAKNIQYF
NA TRBJ2-7 TRBV29-1 NA TGCAGCGTTACCACTGGGTATGAGCAGTACTTC CSVTTGYEQYF
NA TRBJ1-3 TRBV12-3/TRBV12-4 many TGTGCCAGCAGTTTTGCCTCTGGAAACACCATATATTTT CASSFASGNTIYF
NA TRBJ2-3 TRBV5-1 few TGCGCCAGCAGCCCGTGGGTGACCTCCACCACAGATACGCAGTATTTT CASSPWVTSTTDTQYF
NA TRBJ1-3 TRBV7-9 many TGTGCCAGCAGCTCCTGGAAGGGCCCTAAAGGCGGAAACACCATATATTTT CASSSWKGPKGGNTIYF
TRBD1 TRBJ2-3 TRBV7-2 many TGTGCCAGCAGCTCCCGCCGGACAGGGGGCACAGATACGCAGTATTTT CASSSRRTGGTDTQYF
TRBD1 TRBJ2-7 TRBV12-5 NA TGTGCTAGTGCCCGGGACAGGGCCTACGAGCAGTACTTC CASARDRAYEQYF
TRBD2 TRBJ2-2 TRBV27 NA TGTGCCAGCAGGCGGGAGAGGAACACCGGGGAGCTGTTTTTT CASRRERNTGELFF
NA TRBJ1-2 TRBV9 few TGTGCCAGCAGCGTAGCGACAGGTCGGGGCTACACCTTC CASSVATGRGYTF
TRBD2 TRBJ2-7 TRBV7-2 many TGTGCCAGCAGCTTAAAGACTAGCGGAGTTAGCTCCTACGAGCAGTACTTC CASSLKTSGVSSYEQYF
TRBD1 TRBJ1-2 TRBV27 few TGTGCCAGCAGTCCAAGACAGGGGGGGGACTATGGCTACACCTTC CASSPRQGGDYGYTF
NA TRBJ2-5 TRBV7-2 NA TGTGCCAGCAGCTTTCGGACTGGACAAGAGACCCAGTACTTC CASSFRTGQETQYF
NA TRBJ1-5 TRBV30 few TGTGCCTGGAGTGTAGGACAGATCAATCAGCCCCAGCATTTT CAWSVGQINQPQHF
NA TRBJ2-1 TRBV4-3 many TGCGCCAGCAGCCCACCGGGGGTCGATGAGCAGTTCTTC CASSPPGVDEQFF
NA TRBJ2-1 TRBV7-2 many TGTGCCAGCAGCTTATATTGGGGGGGCGATGAGCAGTTCTTC CASSLYWGGDEQFF
NA TRBJ2-5 TRBV20-1 NA TGCAGTGCTAGAGATGGGTCAGGGGAAGAGACCCAGTACTTC CSARDGSGEETQYF
NA TRBJ1-3 TRBV30 few TGTGCCTCCCGGTCGCGCGGGGCTGGAAACACCATATATTTT CASRSRGAGNTIYF
TRBD1 TRBJ1-5 TRBV20-1 many TGCAGTGCTAGACGACAGGGAAATCAGCCCCAGCATTTT CSARRQGNQPQHF
TRBD1 TRBJ1-1 TRBV7-2 few TGTGCCAGCAGCTTCGGACAGGGGATGGCTGAAGCTTTCTTT CASSFGQGMAEAFF
TRBD1 TRBJ1-5 TRBV20-1 many TGCAGTGCTGCGGACAGGGTTAGCAATCAGCCCCAGCATTTT CSAADRVSNQPQHF
NA TRBJ1-1 TRBV28 NA TGTGCCAGCAGTTTCTCGGGGGGCCTGGTTGACACTGAAGCTTTCTTT CASSFSGGLVDTEAFF
TRBD2 TRBJ2-1 TRBV9 few TGTGCCAGCAGCTCCGGACTAGCGGGAAAAGAGCAGTTCTTC CASSSGLAGKEQFF
NA TRBJ1-5 TRBV20-1 many TGCAGTGCCCGCAGAGACACCTATCAGCCCCAGCATTTT CSARRDTYQPQHF
NA TRBJ1-5 TRBV20-1 many TGCAGTGCTAGAGACTCGGGGGGAAAGGGTCAGCCCCAGCATTTT CSARDSGGKGQPQHF